A single sample gave rise to the 11 T cell receptor beta chains below, sequenced in a study of metastatic and nonmetastatic thyroid tumors. From the PCR reads, TCRdb re-called clones with MiXCR. The table records about 22,000 clones, less than 20% of them present only once. Prior to thyroid surgery, none of the patients had received any treatment. Sequenced material: adjacent normal tissue. The receptors shown here come from a male donor with papillary thyroid cancer or a benign thyroid nodule (not recorded which). Some clones in this sample may be carry-over from other donors' samples.

This chain connects TRBV3-1 to TRBJ2-3; D possibly uses TRBD1 or TRBD2 (5 bases each). Trimming took off 3 bases at V and 0 bases at J, with 19 bases between the two ends. Per the germline V gene, CDR1 is LGHDT and CDR2 is YNNKEL (reference sequence). This CDR3 contains 18 residues. Here the CDR3 DNA reads TGTGCCAGCAGCCAGTGTGGGGGTGTGGGGGAAAGCACAGATACGCAGTATTTT. The encoded protein is CASSQCGGVGESTDTQYF.

This clone showed up many times. The chain links TRBV7-2 to TRBJ1-3; 9 bases match TRBD1. V shed 5 bases and J 0 bases; nucleotides not matched to a gene: 11. CDR3 length: 18 amino acids. CDR1 is SGHTA, CDR2 FQGNSA, per germline. The CDR3 sequence is CASSGDRVSSISGNTIYF. CDR3 nucleotides: TGTGCCAGCAGCGGGGACAGGGTTTCCTCCATCTCTGGAAACACCATATATTTT.

This clone was recorded at least ten times. This chain joins TRBV14 and TRBJ1-1, with D possibly matching TRBD1 (5 bases). The V gene's germline CDR1 is SGHDN and CDR2 FVKESK. V was trimmed by 4 bases and J by 11 bases, leaving 23 bases between them. The CDR3 has 15 amino acids. The CDR3 loop is CASSLPGLGRDGAFF. In DNA form, the CDR3 reads TGTGCCAGCAGCCTTCCGGGACTTGGAAGAGACGGGGCTTTCTTT.

There are many counts of this clone. V is TRBV12-3 or TRBV12-4 and J is TRBJ1-2; no clear D gene. V lost 5 bases to trimming and J lost 1 base, with 8 bases between them. This CDR3 contains 13 residues. Written as DNA, the CDR3 is TGTGCCAGCAGTGAGGACCATAACTATGGCTACACCTTC. Its protein product is CASSEDHNYGYTF.

In this sample, this clone is medium-sized. J is TRBJ1-6 and V is TRBV6-1; 8 nucleotides line up with TRBD1. The V and J ends lost 7 bases and 8 bases, in that order; junction bases with no gene match: 7. The CDR3 is made up of 14 amino acids. CDR1 and CDR2 from the germline V gene are MNHNS and SASEGT. The CDR3 is CASNFGQGHSPLHF. CDR3 bases: TGTGCCAGCAATTTCGGACAGGGACATTCACCCCTCCACTTT.

In its sample, this clone was seen many times. This chain uses TRBV4-1 with TRBJ2-3, with 7 bases that match TRBD1. The CDR3 is made up of 16 amino acids. Trimming cost V 4 bases and J 1 base; bases outside gene matches: 8. CDR1 is MGHRA and CDR2 is YSYEKL in the germline V gene. CDR3 in DNA: TGCGCCAGCAGCCTAGACAGGGTTGGGGGCACAGATACGCAGTATTTT. Protein sequence: CASSLDRVGGTDTQYF.

By sample share, this clone is medium-sized. The rearrangement uses TRBV6-1 and TRBJ2-7; TRBD1 matches 8 bases. The CDR3 has 16 residues. Germline CDR1 and CDR2: MNHNS and SASEGT. V dropped 7 bases and J dropped 3; count of bases not matched to a gene: 14. DNA for the CDR3: TGTGCCAGCAACACCCGCGAGCCAGGGGGCTTCTACGAGCAGTACTTC. Residues: CASNTREPGGFYEQYF.

This clone is medium-sized in the sample. V and J are TRBV6-1 and TRBJ1-1; 7 nucleotides align to TRBD1. Germline V gene data show CDR1 as MNHNS and CDR2 as SASEGT. J was trimmed by 3 bases and V by 5 bases; bases with no gene match: 9. CDR3 size: 15 residues. CDR3 DNA: TGTGCCAGCAGTAAAAGGACAGGCAGTCACACTGAAGCTTTCTTT. This translates into CASSKRTGSHTEAFF.

This clone was observed many times. This chain links TRBV7-2 with TRBJ1-4, with 8 bases aligning to TRBD1. V lost 4 bases and J lost 5; bases outside the gene matches: 3. Germline V gene data show CDR1 as SGHTA and CDR2 as FQGNSA. The length of the CDR3 is 14 residues. This CDR3 reads CASSSRTGNEKLFF. The CDR3 region has the DNA TGTGCCAGCAGCTCTAGGACAGGGAATGAAAAACTGTTTTTT.

Many counts were recorded for this clone. The rearrangement joins TRBV28 to TRBJ2-7; TRBD1 matches at 7 bases. V dropped 7 bases and J dropped 6; count of bases not matched to a gene: 12. The CDR3 consists of 14 residues. The germline V gene has CDR1 MDHEN and CDR2 SYDVKM. CDR3 DNA sequence: TGTGCCAGCACCTTGACAGGGTCTCGTTTCGAGCAGTACTTC. Translated, it gives CASTLTGSRFEQYF.

By share, this clone counts as medium-sized. CDR3 in DNA: TGTGCCAGCAGTCACGGACCTAATACCTACGAGCAGTACGTC. Its protein product is CASSHGPNTYEQYV. The V call is TRBV6-1, the J call TRBJ2-7, with no clear D. V lost 5 bases, J lost 2 bases, and 13 bases lay in between. Germline CDR1 is MNHNS and CDR2 is SASEGT. The CDR3 runs to 14 residues.